The 6 T cell receptor beta chains below were found in one sample sequenced in a study of T-cell reconstitution after alpha-beta-depleted transplantation in children. Unique molecular identifiers were built into the TCRbeta library. Via MiXCR, TCRdb re-called the PCR reads, giving one row per CDR3 protein. In the table there are roughly 400,000 distinct CDR3 sequences, about a fifth of which are singletons. Sequences were derived from PBMCs from the stem cell graft donor, sampled from the stem cell graft. The receptor set was obtained from a human donor who donated a stem cell graft to a child with acute myeloid leukemia.

The chain couples TRBV12-3 or TRBV12-4 to TRBJ1-1; no firm D call. The CDR3 totals 14 residues. Trimming took off 5 bases at V and 4 bases at J, with 14 bases between the two ends. The CDR3 DNA is TGTGCCAGCAGTCAGTTCGCAGATAGCACTGAAGCTTTCTTT. Residues: CASSQFADSTEAFF.

This clonotype was counted a few times. This sequence joins TRBV5-1 and TRBJ1-1; tentative D call: TRBD1 (5 bases). V was trimmed by 5 bases and J by 7 bases, leaving 15 bases between them. Germline-derived CDR1 and CDR2 are SGHRS and YFSETQ. The CDR3 loop spans 13 amino acids. The CDR3 DNA follows: TGCGCCAGCAGTCCTCAGGGCTTCAGTGAAGCTTTCTTT. Encoded protein: CASSPQGFSEAFF.

This clonotype showed up just a few times. The V call is TRBV6-1, the J call TRBJ1-1; 7 bases map to TRBD1. Germline CDR1 is MNHNS and CDR2 is SASEGT. The CDR3 is 15 amino acids. Trimming took 3 bases from V and 0 from J; bases not matched to a gene: 4. For the CDR3, the DNA is TGTGCCAGCAGTGATCAGGGGGACCTGAACACTGAAGCTTTCTTT. Amino acid sequence: CASSDQGDLNTEAFF.

CDR3 bases: TGCGCCAGCAGCCTTCGGACTAGCGGGAGCGGAGATACGCAGTATTTT. This sequence encodes CASSLRTSGSGDTQYF. The V gene is TRBV4-3, the J gene TRBJ2-3; 13 bases line up with TRBD2. V shed 4 bases and J 5 bases; nucleotides not matched to a gene: 6. This CDR3 is 16 amino acids long. Germline V gene data show CDR1 as LGHNA and CDR2 as YSLEER.

This chain joins TRBV12-3 or TRBV12-4 and TRBJ2-3; 9 bases align to TRBD2. CDR3 length equals 14 residues. Trimming at V came to 3 bases and at J to 3 bases, leaving 1 base not matched to a gene. CDR3 sequence reads: CASSFSGRTDTQYF. The CDR3 DNA is TGTGCCAGCAGTTTTAGCGGGAGAACAGATACGCAGTATTTT.

This clonotype showed up just once. The chain couples TRBV5-1 to TRBJ2-1, with D possibly being TRBD2 (5 bases). Germline CDR1 is SGHRS and CDR2 is YFSETQ. The CDR3 spans 19 residues. Trimming took 0 bases from V and 0 from J, leaving 19 bases between them. The CDR3 DNA reads TGCGCCAGCAGCTTGGATGAGGGTCCCAAGGAAAGCTCCTACAATGAGCAGTTCTTC. This sequence encodes CASSLDEGPKESSYNEQFF.